These T cell receptor beta chains were read from a single sample in a study of cytomegalovirus exposure and HLA in healthy donors. Libraries were prepared by immunoSEQ multiplex PCR; TCRdb keeps only in-frame clonotypes and omits some of them. The table includes more than 95,000 clones, roughly 13% detected once. Sequencing input: PBMCs. These receptors all stem from a man aged 40-49 years in good health and CMV-seropositive. The conserved cysteine and the conserved F or W are not part of the CDR3 here. The D gene is left open where the match is weak.

D gene	V gene	CDR3 length	J gene	CDR3 protein
-	TRBV27	8	TRBJ1-1	ASFQGRAF
TRBD2	TRBV19	12	TRBJ2-1	ASSTSGWPNEQF
TRBD1	TRBV6-1	14	TRBJ2-7	ASSEGGTGGSYEQY
TRBD1	TRBV19	15	TRBJ1-5	ASSIKAPTGTRSPQH
TRBD1	TRBV27	16	TRBJ1-1	ASSLRGVGTDKNTEAF
-	TRBV7-9	13	TRBJ1-1	ASSFRRHENTEAF
TRBD2	TRBV7-9	14	TRBJ2-5	ASSWSTSGREETQY
TRBD2	TRBV5-1	15	TRBJ2-5	ASSRDPGLAGEETQY
TRBD1	TRBV19	10	TRBJ1-2	ATGTGRYGYT
TRBD2	TRBV19	13	TRBJ2-1	ASSIGLAVYNEQF
-	TRBV18	12	TRBJ1-4	ASSPPSTNEKLF
-	TRBV2	13	TRBJ2-7	ASSEAANRNPGQY
TRBD1	TRBV5-1	14	TRBJ2-3	ASSPDPQGRADTQY
-	TRBV28	13	TRBJ2-5	ASIMGARFQETQY
TRBD1	TRBV6-6	14	TRBJ1-2	ASSSRQGALNYGYT
TRBD2	TRBV19	17	TRBJ2-2	ASSILASGRAGITGELF
-	TRBV9	12	TRBJ2-3	ASSVAGTTDTQY
-	TRBV19	13	TRBJ2-7	ASSISTGTSYEQY
TRBD1	TRBV27	13	TRBJ1-1	ASKRNGQVNTEAF
-	TRBV18	11	TRBJ2-3	ASSPSGTDTQY
-	TRBV5-1	14	TRBJ2-5	ASSPQQGIFRETQY
-	TRBV9	13	TRBJ2-2	ASSVGNRVTGELF
-	TRBV19	11	TRBJ1-2	ASSARGAGGYT
TRBD1	TRBV30	13	TRBJ1-5	AWSPRRGGTAPQH
-	TRBV6-5	13	TRBJ1-1	ASSYSSGMNTEAF
-	TRBV10-2	11	TRBJ2-7	ASSGLAPNEQY